These 23 T cell receptor beta chains originate from one sample sequenced in a study of T cell repertoires in cytomegalovirus infection. TCRdb independently ran MiXCR on the reads; one entry per CDR3 protein. Of 100,000 or so distinct CDR3 sequences detected, more than 20% appear once; the ten largest clones hold approximately 40%. Sequenced: CD8+ T cells from PBMCs. These receptor sequences come from a human donor in good health (CMV status not recorded). Some clones in this sample may be carry-over from other donors' samples.

This clonotype came up once. The rearrangement uses TRBV19 and TRBJ2-5; 8 positions agree with TRBD2. The CDR3 is 12 amino acids. Losses at the gene ends were 5 bases for V and 4 bases for J; bases not matched to a gene: 0. Germline assignment: CDR1 LNHDA and CDR2 SQIVND (reference sequence). CDR3 amino acids: CASSLAGETQYF. CDR3 nucleotide sequence: TGTGCCAGTAGTCTAGCGGGAGAGACCCAGTACTTC.

About this clonotype: A much larger clone sits a single nucleotide away, making a read error possible. The missing conserved phenylalanine or tryptophan at the end of this CDR3 makes a read error likely. DNA of the CDR3: TGTGCCAGCAGCCCAAGTGGGACGGGCGGGGAGCTGTTTTAT. It specifies CASSPSGTGGELFY. This chain uses TRBV7-2 with TRBJ2-2; either TRBD1 or TRBD2 may supply D (5 bases each). CDR1 and CDR2 (germline): SGHTA, FQGNSA. The length of the CDR3 is 14 residues. V was pared by 5 bases and J by 7 bases, with 14 bases between.

There are a few counts of this clonotype. The chain has TRBV5-1 and TRBJ2-1; 9 bases fit TRBD1. V shed 3 bases, J shed 6 bases, and the junction held 4 bases outside the gene matches. This CDR3 has 14 residues. Germline lookup yields CDR1 SGHRS and CDR2 YFSETQ. CDR3 sequence reads: CASSSGTGSNEQFF. CDR3 sequence (DNA): TGCGCCAGCAGCTCCGGGACAGGGTCCAATGAGCAGTTCTTC.

This clonotype was found a few times. CDR3 nucleotide sequence: TGTGCCAGCAGCCACATTGAGGATAGCGGGCAAGAGACCCAGTACTTC. The encoded protein is CASSHIEDSGQETQYF. V gene TRBV7-9 combines with J gene TRBJ2-5; 7 bases map to TRBD2. The V gene end was trimmed by 5 bases and the J gene end by 2 bases; junction bases not matched to a gene: 11. In germline, CDR1 is SEHNR, CDR2 FQNEAQ (reference sequence). The CDR3 contains 16 residues.

The chain joins TRBV6-5 to TRBJ2-1; 11 nucleotides align to TRBD2. The CDR3 is 17 amino acids. Germline assignment: CDR1 MNHEY and CDR2 SVGAGI. Trimming took 5 bases from V and 0 from J; bases not matched to a gene: 6. In DNA, the CDR3 is TGTGCCAGCAGTACCGGGACTAGCGGAACCTCCTACAATGAGCAGTTCTTC. Translating it yields CASSTGTSGTSYNEQFF.

By sample fraction, this clonotype is large. The chain has TRBV28 and TRBJ1-1, with 11 bases fitting TRBD1. The V and J ends lost 7 bases and 0 bases, in that order; junction bases with no gene match: 10. The CDR3 spans 17 residues. Per the germline V gene, CDR1 is MDHEN and CDR2 is SYDVKM. CDR3 region: CASNTRTGGFMNTEAFF. CDR3 sequence (DNA): TGTGCCAGCAATACCCGGACAGGGGGCTTCATGAACACTGAAGCTTTCTTT.

This clonotype was seen more than once but under ten times. The chain employs TRBV25-1 and TRBJ2-1; tentatively, D is TRBD1 (5 bases). The V end lost 3 bases, the J end lost 3 bases, and 12 bases lay between the germline ends. From germline, CDR1 is MGHDK and CDR2 SYGVNS. The CDR3 contains 15 residues. Here the CDR3 DNA reads TGTGCCAGCAGTGATCGCAGGGCTAACTACAATGAGCAGTTCTTC. Protein: CASSDRRANYNEQFF.

This clonotype has at least ten counts. The V call is TRBV7-9, the J call TRBJ1-1; D not resolved. Germline V gives CDR1 SEHNR, CDR2 FQNEAQ (reference sequence). The CDR3 runs to 14 residues. V gave up 5 bases and J gave up 1 base, with 11 bases separating them. CDR3 amino acids: CASSHPTPNTEAFF. The CDR3 bases are TGTGCCAGCAGCCATCCGACTCCGAACACTGAAGCTTTCTTT.

A few counts support this clonotype. The chain employs TRBV20-1 and TRBJ2-5; 7 bases map to TRBD2. This CDR3 spans 16 amino acids. The germline gives CDR1 DFQATT, CDR2 SNEGSKA (reference sequence). V shed 1 base, J shed 2 bases, and the junction held 10 bases outside the gene matches. The CDR3 nucleotides read TGCAGTGCTAGAGGCGGCGGGAGAGACTTACAAGAGACCCAGTACTTC. This gives the protein CSARGGGRDLQETQYF.

This clonotype was seen many times. The chain is built from TRBV28 and TRBJ1-1; a possible D gene is TRBD1 (6 bases). V lost 3 bases to trimming and J lost 4 bases, with 12 bases between them. CDR1 is MDHEN, CDR2 SYDVKM, per germline. The CDR3 totals 14 residues. The CDR3 nucleotides read TGTGCCAGCAGTTTGGGCAGGGGCGGCACTGAAGCTTTCTTT. Translating it yields CASSLGRGGTEAFF.

This clonotype was recorded many times. This chain's CDR3 is CASSLDPQSSIYGYTF. CDR3 DNA: TGTGCCAGCAGCTTAGATCCGCAATCCAGTATCTATGGCTACACCTTC. This chain joins TRBV7-2 and TRBJ1-2, with D uncertain. Germline CDR1 reads SGHTA; CDR2 reads FQGNSA. The germline V and J ends were trimmed by 1 base and 4 bases, with 16 bases remaining between them. CDR3 length: 16 residues.

The chain recombines TRBV5-1 with TRBJ1-3, with D perhaps TRBD1 (6 bases). The CDR3 runs to 16 residues. Trimming took 4 bases from V and 1 from J, leaving 15 bases between them. The germline gives CDR1 SGHRS, CDR2 YFSETQ. CDR3 coding DNA: TGCGCCAGCAGCCGGCGGGGGACAAGATCTGGAAACACCATATATTTT. Translated, it gives CASSRRGTRSGNTIYF.

The CDR3 nucleotides read TGTGCCAGCAGTTCACAGGGTGGGGCCTACGAGCAGTACTTC. Its protein is CASSSQGGAYEQYF. This sequence joins TRBV12-3 or TRBV12-4 and TRBJ2-7, with D possibly being TRBD1 (6 bases). The CDR3 contains 14 residues. Trimming took off 4 bases at V and 2 bases at J, with 12 bases between the two ends.

The table lists this clonotype with many counts. The chain employs TRBV12-5 and TRBJ1-1; no firm D call. CDR1 LGHNT and CDR2 FRNRAP come from the germline V gene. Trimming shortened V by 3 bases and J by 2 bases, and 1 base separated the two germline ends. The CDR3 has 11 residues. The CDR3 here is CASGLNTEAFF. Written as DNA, the CDR3 is TGTGCTAGTGGTTTAAACACTGAAGCTTTCTTT. Drawing the rest from reference TRBV12-5 and TRBJ1-1, the complete variable domain is DARVTQTPRHKVTEMGQEVTMRCQPILGHNTVFWYRQTMMQGLELLAYFRNRAPLDDSGMPKDRFSAEMPDATLATLKIQPSEPRDSAVYFCASGLNTEAFFGQGTRLTVV.

J is TRBJ2-5 and V is TRBV11-2, with a tentative D call TRBD1 (6 bases). Germline CDR1 reads SGHAT; CDR2 reads FQNNGV. This CDR3 comprises 16 residues. V dropped 1 base and J dropped 5 bases, with 17 bases sitting between them. The CDR3 here is CASSLGHRVRRETQYF. Here the CDR3 DNA reads TGTGCCAGCAGCTTAGGACACAGGGTCCGAAGGGAGACCCAGTACTTC.

This clonotype was recorded many times. The rearrangement links TRBV7-2 to TRBJ1-3; D gene uncertain. Trimming stripped 5 bases from V and 4 bases from J, with 12 bases between. The germline CDR1 and CDR2 sequences are SGHTA and FQGNSA. The CDR3 totals 14 residues. The CDR3 is CASSPSSTGNTIYF. CDR3 DNA: TGTGCCAGCAGCCCAAGTAGTACCGGAAACACCATATATTTT.

This clonotype was observed a few times. The chain joins TRBV6-6 to TRBJ2-3, with TRBD2 identical over 12 bases. The CDR3 extends over 16 amino acids. The germline V gene has CDR1 MNHNY and CDR2 SVGAGI (reference sequence). The junction had 8 bases not matched to a gene; V was cut back by 6 bases and J by 4 bases. The CDR3 loop reads CASSPDGLAGSDTQYF. As DNA, the CDR3 is TGTGCCAGCAGCCCCGACGGACTAGCGGGGTCAGATACGCAGTATTTT.

This clonotype was found a few times. The V gene is TRBV20-1, the J gene TRBJ2-3, with 8 bases lining up with TRBD2. Germline CDR1 and CDR2: DFQATT and SNEGSKA (reference sequence). V was pared by 4 bases and J by 2 bases, with 11 bases of the junction left unmatched. The CDR3 totals 16 residues. CDR3 in DNA: TGCAGTGCTAAAGGGGCGGGGGGTACATCCACAGATACGCAGTATTTT. Translated, it gives CSAKGAGGTSTDTQYF.

This clonotype was detected only a few times. This chain links TRBV4-3 with TRBJ1-2; 7 nucleotides align to TRBD1. Germline values: CDR1 LGHNA, CDR2 YSLEER. The CDR3 runs to 15 residues. V was pared by 0 bases and J by 4 bases, with 5 bases of the junction left unmatched. This CDR3 is CASSQEGGTVYGYTF. The CDR3 DNA reads as TGCGCCAGCAGCCAAGAAGGCGGGACAGTCTATGGCTACACCTTC.

The table lists this clonotype with a few counts. V gene TRBV5-4 combines with J gene TRBJ2-3; D is ambiguous. V lost 4 bases and J 2 bases, leaving 17 bases between the germline ends. Germline V gives CDR1 SGHNT, CDR2 YYREEE (reference sequence). The CDR3 covers 16 residues. The chain's CDR3 is CASSPTLLSATDTQYF. CDR3 coding DNA: TGTGCCAGCAGCCCTACTCTACTATCGGCCACAGATACGCAGTATTTT.

This chain joins TRBV4-3 and TRBJ2-6; D call uncertain. Per the germline V gene, CDR1 is LGHNA and CDR2 is YSLEER. V was trimmed by 1 base and J by 1 base, leaving 8 bases between them. The CDR3 is made up of 16 amino acids. CDR3 loop: CASSQGSLSGANVLTF. DNA of the CDR3: TGCGCCAGCAGCCAAGGCAGCCTATCTGGGGCCAACGTCCTGACTTTC.

DNA for the CDR3: TGTGCCAGCTACCGACAGGGGGCAGGAGATACGCAGTATTTT. This codes for CASYRQGAGDTQYF. The chain employs TRBV11-2 and TRBJ2-3, with 10 bases matching TRBD1. Germline CDR1 and CDR2: SGHAT and FQNNGV. The CDR3 loop spans 14 amino acids. Germline trimming cut 8 bases from V and 5 bases from J; bases unmatched to any gene: 7. Using reference TRBV11-2 and TRBJ2-3 for the parts outside the CDR3, the full variable domain is EAGVAQSPRYKIIEKRQSVAFWCNPISGHATLYWYQQILGQGPKLLIQFQNNGVVDDSQLPKDRFSAERLKGVDSTLKIQPAKLEDSAVYLCASYRQGAGDTQYFGPGTRLTVL.

This clonotype was observed a handful of times. The rearrangement uses TRBV4-1 and TRBJ1-1, with no clear D. Germline CDR1 reads MGHRA; CDR2 reads YSYEKL. This CDR3 spans 15 amino acids. V dropped 5 bases and J dropped 1 base, with 14 bases sitting between them. The CDR3 reads CASSKGPDANTEAFF. The CDR3 bases are TGCGCCAGCAGCAAAGGACCAGACGCGAACACTGAAGCTTTCTTT.